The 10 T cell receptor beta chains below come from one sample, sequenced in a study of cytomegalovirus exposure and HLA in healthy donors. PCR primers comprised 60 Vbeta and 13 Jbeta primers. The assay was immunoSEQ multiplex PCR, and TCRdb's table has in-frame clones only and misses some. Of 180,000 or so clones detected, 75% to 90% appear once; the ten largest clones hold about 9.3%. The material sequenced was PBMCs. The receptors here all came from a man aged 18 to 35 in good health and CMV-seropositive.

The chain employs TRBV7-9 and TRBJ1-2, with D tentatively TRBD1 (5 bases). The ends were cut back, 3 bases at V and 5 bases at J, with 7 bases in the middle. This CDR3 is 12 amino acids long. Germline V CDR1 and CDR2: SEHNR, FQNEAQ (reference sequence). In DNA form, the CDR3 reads TGTGCCAGCAGCTTGGGGGGGTATGGCTACACCTTC. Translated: CASSLGGYGYTF.

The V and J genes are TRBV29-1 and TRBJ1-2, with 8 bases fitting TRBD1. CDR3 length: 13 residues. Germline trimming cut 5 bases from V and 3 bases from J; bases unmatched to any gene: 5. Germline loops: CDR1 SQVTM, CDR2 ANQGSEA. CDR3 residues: CSVPDRVDYGYTF. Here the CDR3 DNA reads TGCAGCGTTCCGGACAGGGTGGACTATGGCTACACCTTC.

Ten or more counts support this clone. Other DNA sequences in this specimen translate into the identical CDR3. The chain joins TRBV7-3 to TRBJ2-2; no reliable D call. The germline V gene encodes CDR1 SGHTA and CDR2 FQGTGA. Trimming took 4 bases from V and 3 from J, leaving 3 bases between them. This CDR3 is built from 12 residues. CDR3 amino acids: CASSSDTGELFF. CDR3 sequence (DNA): TGTGCCAGCAGCTCTGACACCGGGGAGCTGTTTTTT.

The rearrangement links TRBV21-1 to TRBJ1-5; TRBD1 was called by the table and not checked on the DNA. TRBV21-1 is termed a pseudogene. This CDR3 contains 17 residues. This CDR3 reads CASGNFRPDRVNQPQHF. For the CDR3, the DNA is TGTGCCAGCGGCAATTTTCGCCCTGACAGGGTCAATCAGCCCCAGCATTTT.

For the CDR3, the DNA is TGTGCCAGCAGACGGGGGGGGACTTACACAGATACGCAGTATTTT. It is translated as CASRRGGTYTDTQYF. V gene TRBV6-5 combines with J gene TRBJ2-3; 8 positions agree with TRBD2. This CDR3 has 15 residues. Germline V gene data show CDR1 as MNHEY and CDR2 as SVGAGI. Trimming at V came to 6 bases and at J to 2 bases, leaving 7 bases not matched to a gene.

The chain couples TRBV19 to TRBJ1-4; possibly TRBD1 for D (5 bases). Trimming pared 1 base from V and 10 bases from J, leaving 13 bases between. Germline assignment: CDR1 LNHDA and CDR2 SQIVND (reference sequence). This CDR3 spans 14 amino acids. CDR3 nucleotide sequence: TGTGCCAGTAGTATAGCGTTAAGGGGAGGAAAACTGTTTTTT. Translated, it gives CASSIALRGGKLFF.

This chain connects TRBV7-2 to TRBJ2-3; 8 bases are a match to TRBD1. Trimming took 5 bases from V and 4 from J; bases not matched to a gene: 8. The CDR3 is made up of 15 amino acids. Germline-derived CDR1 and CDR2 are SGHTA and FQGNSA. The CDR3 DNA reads TGTGCCAGCAGCCCCCTGGACAGGGTTTCAGATACGCAGTATTTT. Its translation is CASSPLDRVSDTQYF. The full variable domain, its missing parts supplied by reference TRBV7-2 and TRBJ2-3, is GAGVSQSPSNKVTEKGKDVELRCDPISGHTALYWYRQSLGQGLEFLIYFQGNSAPDKSGLPSDRFSAERTGGSVSTLTIQRTQQEDSAVYLCASSPLDRVSDTQYFGPGTRLTVL.

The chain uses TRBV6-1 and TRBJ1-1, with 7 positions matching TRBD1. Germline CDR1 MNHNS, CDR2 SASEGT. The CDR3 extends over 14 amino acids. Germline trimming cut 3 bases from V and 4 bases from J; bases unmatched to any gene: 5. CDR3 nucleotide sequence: TGTGCCAGCAGTGACCCAACAGGGGCCACTGAAGCTTTCTTT. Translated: CASSDPTGATEAFF.

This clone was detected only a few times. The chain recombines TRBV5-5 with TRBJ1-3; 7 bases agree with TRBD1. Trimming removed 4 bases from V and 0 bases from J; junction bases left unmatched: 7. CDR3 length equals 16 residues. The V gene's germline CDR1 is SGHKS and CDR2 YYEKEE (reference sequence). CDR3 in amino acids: CASSGDRALSGNTIYF. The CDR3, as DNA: TGTGCCAGCAGCGGTGACAGGGCTCTCTCTGGAAACACCATATATTTT. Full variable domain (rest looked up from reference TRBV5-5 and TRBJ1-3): DAGVTQSPTHLIKTRGQQVTLRCSPISGHKSVSWYQQVLGQGPQFIFQYYEKEERGRGNFPDRFSARQFPNYSSELNVNALLLGDSALYLCASSGDRALSGNTIYFGEGSWLTVV.

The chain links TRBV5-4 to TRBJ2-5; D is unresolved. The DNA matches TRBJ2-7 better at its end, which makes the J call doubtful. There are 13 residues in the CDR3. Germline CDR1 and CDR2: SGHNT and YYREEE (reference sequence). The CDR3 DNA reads TGTGCCAGCAGCTTGGACGTCGGGTACGAGCAGTACTTC. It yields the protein CASSLDVGYEQYF.